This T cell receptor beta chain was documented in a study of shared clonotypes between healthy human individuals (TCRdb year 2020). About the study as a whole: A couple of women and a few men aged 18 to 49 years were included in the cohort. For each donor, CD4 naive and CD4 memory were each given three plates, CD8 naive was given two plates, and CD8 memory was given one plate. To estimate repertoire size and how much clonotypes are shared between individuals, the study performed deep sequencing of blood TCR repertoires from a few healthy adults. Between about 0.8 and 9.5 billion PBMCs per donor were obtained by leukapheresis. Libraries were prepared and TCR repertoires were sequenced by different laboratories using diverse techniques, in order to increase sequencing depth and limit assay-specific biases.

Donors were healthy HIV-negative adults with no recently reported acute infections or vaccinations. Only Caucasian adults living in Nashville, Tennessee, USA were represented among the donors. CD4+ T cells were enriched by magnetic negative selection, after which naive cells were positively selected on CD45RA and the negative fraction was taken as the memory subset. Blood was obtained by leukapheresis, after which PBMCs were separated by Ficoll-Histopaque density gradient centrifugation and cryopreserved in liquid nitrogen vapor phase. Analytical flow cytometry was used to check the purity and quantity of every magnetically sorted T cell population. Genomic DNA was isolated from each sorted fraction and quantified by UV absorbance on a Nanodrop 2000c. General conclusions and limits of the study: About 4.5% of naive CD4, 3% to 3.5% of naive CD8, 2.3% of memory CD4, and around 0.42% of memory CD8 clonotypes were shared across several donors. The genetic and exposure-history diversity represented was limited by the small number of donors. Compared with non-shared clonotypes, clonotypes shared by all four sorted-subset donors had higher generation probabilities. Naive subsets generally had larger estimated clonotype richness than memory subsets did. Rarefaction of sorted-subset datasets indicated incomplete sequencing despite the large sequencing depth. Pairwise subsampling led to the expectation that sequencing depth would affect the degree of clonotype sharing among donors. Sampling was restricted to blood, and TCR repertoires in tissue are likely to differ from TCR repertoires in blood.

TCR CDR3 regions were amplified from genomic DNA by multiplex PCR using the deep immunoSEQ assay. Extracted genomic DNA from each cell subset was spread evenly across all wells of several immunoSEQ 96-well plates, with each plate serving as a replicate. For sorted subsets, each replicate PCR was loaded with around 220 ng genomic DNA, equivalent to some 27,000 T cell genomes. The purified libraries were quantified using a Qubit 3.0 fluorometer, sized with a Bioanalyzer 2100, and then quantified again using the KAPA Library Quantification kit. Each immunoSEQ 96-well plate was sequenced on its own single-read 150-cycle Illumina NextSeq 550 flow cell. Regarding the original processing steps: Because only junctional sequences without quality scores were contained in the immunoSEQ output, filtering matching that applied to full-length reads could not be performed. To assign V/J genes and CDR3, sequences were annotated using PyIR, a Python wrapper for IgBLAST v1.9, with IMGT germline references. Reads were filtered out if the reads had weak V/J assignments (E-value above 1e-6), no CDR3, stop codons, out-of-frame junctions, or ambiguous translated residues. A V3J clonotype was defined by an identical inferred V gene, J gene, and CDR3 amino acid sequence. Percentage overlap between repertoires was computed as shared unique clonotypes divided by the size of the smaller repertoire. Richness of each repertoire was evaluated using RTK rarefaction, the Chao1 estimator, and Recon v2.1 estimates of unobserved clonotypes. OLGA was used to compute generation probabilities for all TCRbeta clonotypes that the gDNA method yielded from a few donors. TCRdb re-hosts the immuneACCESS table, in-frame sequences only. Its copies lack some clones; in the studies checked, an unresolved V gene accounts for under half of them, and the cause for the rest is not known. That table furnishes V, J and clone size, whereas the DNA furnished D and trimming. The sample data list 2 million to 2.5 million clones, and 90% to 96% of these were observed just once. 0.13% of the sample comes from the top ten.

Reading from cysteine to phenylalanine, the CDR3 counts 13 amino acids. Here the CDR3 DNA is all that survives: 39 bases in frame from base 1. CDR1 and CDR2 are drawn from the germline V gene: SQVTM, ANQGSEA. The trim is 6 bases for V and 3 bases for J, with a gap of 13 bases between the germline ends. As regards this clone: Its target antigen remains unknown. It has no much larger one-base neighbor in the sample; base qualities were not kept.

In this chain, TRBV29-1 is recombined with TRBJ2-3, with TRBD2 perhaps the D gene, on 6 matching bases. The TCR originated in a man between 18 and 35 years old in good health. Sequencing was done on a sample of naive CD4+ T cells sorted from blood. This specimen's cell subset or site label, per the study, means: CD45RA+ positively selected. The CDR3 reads CSVKRVLTDTQYF. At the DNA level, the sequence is TGCAGCGTGAAGCGGGTCCTTACAGATACGCAGTATTTT.